This T cell receptor (beta chain) was sequenced in a study of cytomegalovirus exposure and HLA in healthy donors (dated by TCRdb to 2016 to 2017). Looking at the study overall: An earlier analysis of around 600 of the donors reported about 250 Gb of sequence data and more than 90 million unique TCR beta sequences from about 180 million T cells. An early release covering roughly 580 HLA-typed donors comprised 300 to 350 gigabases of sequencing data and 65 million to 100 million unique TCR sequences. Of the roughly 390 genotyped donors, approximately 82% fell in the genetic ancestry cluster associated with self-reported Caucasian donors. The study aimed to test whether signatures of past pathogen exposure could be identified by cataloging public T cell receptors. The study used immunosequencing to profile the T cell repertoires of around 600 subjects and linked those repertoires to cytomegalovirus serostatus. In addition to the first cohort of 650 to 800 subjects, a separate validation cohort of under 150 different subjects was used. To predict cytomegalovirus infection status, the study brought together high-throughput TCR immunosequencing, statistical association of individual TCRs with disease status, and machine learning. A later analysis re-examined previously published TCR beta repertoires from 610 or so donors and added high-resolution HLA genotyping to investigate patterns of TCR occurrence. The later analysis used no new phenotypic data to find candidate immune exposures, relying instead on TCR beta sequences and their occurrence across donors. An earlier analysis of 587 of the donors applied high-throughput TCR beta sequencing to assess whether each TCR beta V gene segment acted as functional or pseudogenic. Donor age, sex, ethnicity and CMV serostatus were compiled alongside the repertoire data. A later genetic analysis took genome-wide SNP genotypes for about 55% of the 666 donors and used that subset as a discovery cohort. Every repertoire in the discovery cohort had been generated on one and the same sequencing platform. HLA typing covered class I and class II loci at four-digit resolution. The number of typed donors differed by locus: roughly 620-630 for A, B, C, DRB1 and DQB1; approximately 520 for DQA1; some 610 for DPA1; and 400 to 480 for DPB1. About 5 DR-DQ haplotypes were handled as single units for association and clustering, since linkage in the cohort was strong. Among 300 to 450 genotyped donors of the cohort, an average of approximately 240,000 unique TCR beta nucleotide sequences were sequenced per donor, around 20% of them non-productive. General findings and caveats noted by the study authors: The classifier was reported to diagnose cytomegalovirus status with high specificity and sensitivity in both the original cohort and the validation cohort. Because counts were too low, 15 to 20 rarely observed V segments, including chromosome 9 orphons, were excluded from the earlier analysis of some 540 of the donors. Most TCR sequences were observed very rarely across donors, whereas some public TCRs were present in many individuals. Broadly in line with IMGT annotations, most TCR beta V segments showed up in productive rearrangements about 87% or about 30% of the time in an earlier analysis of around 600 of the donors. Because HLA typing was missing for some donors at each locus, association tests included only the typed subset. According to a later analysis, parvovirus B19, influenza, CMV and Epstein-Barr virus appeared linked to several top co-occurrence clusters. Because the 87-base-pair reads could not distinguish some IMGT-functional V segments, including TRBV6-2 and TRBV6-3, those segments were excluded. In vitro tests confirmed that a few of the cytomegalovirus-associated TCR beta chains recognize cytomegalovirus antigens. According to a later analysis, TCR association rates differed among HLA loci, with DRB1 alleles showing the most associated TCRs and HLA-C alleles showing the fewest. A group of highly shared sequence variants was considered likely to be a technical artifact of the sequencing pipeline. A later analysis associated roughly 17,000 TCR beta sequences with specific HLA alleles at a false discovery rate of 0.05. It was suggested by the authors that the approach could potentially be generalized to other disease states and immunological phenotypes. A later analysis found that most CMV-associated TCR beta chains appeared HLA-restricted, with HLA associations seemingly driven largely by CMV exposure. The study gave a list of 150 to 200 TCR beta chains associated with cytomegalovirus. An association between a missense DCLRE1C variant and V-gene and J-gene trimming of TCR beta chains was found in a later genetic analysis and replicated in an independent cohort. Compared with the approximately 600-donor mean, donors in an Asian-associated ancestry cluster had fewer N-insertions in productive TCRs, according to a later genetic analysis. Only TCR beta chains were sequenced in this cohort, and the absence of alpha or paired-chain data limited detectable features. Strong co-occurrence of HLA alleles, especially DR and DQ, made assigning TCR associations to individual alleles difficult. Linkage disequilibrium might explain the correlated functional status among segregating V segments, but an unknown experimental factor could not be ruled out. Sequencing depth was assumed to be roughly uniform across donors in the presence/absence analyses, though that assumption may not hold. Compared with equally common non-associated chains, HLA-associated TCR beta chains in a later analysis were more clonally expanded and had lower generation probabilities. A further reported finding was that TCR beta sequences accurately predicted the HLA-A and HLA-B alleles for most subjects in the first cohort. The only immune exposure information available for the cohort was CMV serostatus.

Library creation used the immunoSEQ multiplex PCR assay. For the multiplex PCR, a mixture combining 60 forward primers for TCR Vbeta segments and 13 reverse primers for TCR Jbeta segments was used. The CDR3 region of rearranged TCR beta genes was amplified from genomic DNA by a multiplex PCR assay. Amplified TCR beta libraries were sequenced as 87-base-pair reads on the Illumina HiSeq System. On the study's bioinformatics: A later analysis counted 65 million to 90 million unique TCR beta chains across the 550 to 750 repertoires, and approximately 11 million of these chains were shared by at least two donors. A nearest-neighbor algorithm error-corrected the raw reads and collapsed the reads into unique sequences, merging closely related sequences to remove PCR and sequencing errors. CDR3 sequences were aligned to IMGT reference sequences to assign V, D and J gene segments. For a sequence to be retained, a match of at least six nucleotides to both a V gene segment and a J gene segment was required. A rearrangement counted as productive if the CDR3 had no stop codons and remained in frame with V and J, and every other rearrangement counted as non-productive. Following IMGT convention, CDR3 was defined as the stretch from the second conserved V-encoded cysteine to the conserved J-encoded phenylalanine. In an earlier analysis of just under 600 of the donors, sequences lacking an unambiguous match to a single V gene segment were excluded. An earlier analysis of just under 600 of the donors called V segments functional above 56.7% productive rearrangements and segregating when the between-donor standard deviation exceeded 5%. A statistical classification framework was developed to diagnose cytomegalovirus status using the catalog of TCR beta chain sequences. In a later analysis, V and J genes were assigned by comparing TCR nucleotide sequences against IMGT/GENE-DB human TR gene sequences. In a later analysis, CDR3 sequences and most-parsimonious VDJ recombination scenarios were assigned using the TCRdist pipeline. In a later analysis, each TCR beta chain was defined by its CDR3 amino acid sequence together with its V-gene family, and reads lacking a unique V-gene family were excluded. To address suspected cross-contamination and a sequencing artifact, a later analysis removed 592 highly shared, low-generation-probability nucleotide sequences. In a later analysis, a clonal expansion index was calculated for each public chain from normalized within-repertoire ranks of inferred template counts. In a later analysis, generation probabilities were computed using a VDJ recombination model fitted to out-of-frame rearrangements, and the results were checked against IGoR. In a later analysis, TCR-TCR, TCR-HLA and TCR-CMV co-occurrence was scored with hypergeometric tests, and a repertoire-size bias correction was applied to TCR pairs. In a later analysis, false discovery rates were estimated by permuting HLA or CMV assignments 20 times. In a later analysis, co-occurring TCRs were grouped using DBSCAN, and TCRdist sequence similarity was added for clustering within HLA-allele-positive subsets. Repertoires with fewer than 30,000 or more than 120,000 public chains, plus five repertoires with anomalous nucleotide sharing, were excluded from co-occurrence clustering. Sourced from immuneACCESS, this table was stored by TCRdb with only in-frame sequences that have V and J called. A share of the clones is absent; for the studies checked, an unresolved V gene accounts for under half, and the remainder has no known explanation. That table gives V, J and clone size, and the DNA gave D and trimming. In all, the sample holds roughly 120,000 clones, and roughly 80% of those were seen once. The ten largest clones take up about 2.5% of the sample.

Taken from cysteine to phenylalanine, the CDR3 has 15 residues. The CDR3 DNA has 45 bases and is translated from base 1. Trimming takes 1 base from V and 9 bases from J, and the germline ends sit 16 bases apart. For CDR1 and CDR2, the germline V gene lists MNHNS and SASEGT. As concerns this clone: Its recognized antigen is unknown. Qualities for individual bases were not recorded, and no much larger clone is one base off.

The cohort comprised fewer than 750 healthy bone marrow donors. Cohort members were all nominally healthy when sampled, although unrecorded immune exposures were likely present. The donor tested CMV seronegative and was one of the 352 seronegative cohort members. A peripheral blood sample was provided by each donor, and peripheral blood mononuclear cells were used for TCR beta sequencing. The Qiagen DNeasy Blood Extraction Kit was used to extract genomic DNA from the blood cell samples. Recombination connected TRBV6-1 to TRBJ2-1; confidence is insufficient to name the D gene. The sequence came from a man under 40 in good health and CMV-seronegative. Sequencing was performed on PBMCs. The CDR3 protein is CASSEGRSGWSEQFF. The sequenced DNA: TGTGCCAGCAGTGAAGGGCGGAGTGGTTGGAGTGAGCAGTTCTTC.